The 24 T cell receptor beta chains below come from one sample, sequenced in a study of shared clonotypes between healthy human individuals. Sequencing was performed with immunoSEQ multiplex PCR; in TCRdb, only in-frame clones are kept and a portion is missing. Of roughly 2.6 million clones listed, around 94% are singletons. Input material: naive CD4+ T cells sorted from blood. Subset indicated: CD45RA+ positively selected. Every receptor here comes from a man aged 18 to 30 in good health.

Worth noting for this clone: Other DNA variants within this sample encode the same CDR3. The rearrangement links TRBV28 to TRBJ1-2; D not resolved. The CDR3 has 13 amino acids. Germline lookup yields CDR1 MDHEN and CDR2 SYDVKM. Trimming cost V 6 bases and J 3 bases, with 11 bases left between them. The CDR3 reads CASSPGTDYGYTF. CDR3 coding DNA: TGTGCCAGCAGCCCCGGAACGGACTATGGCTACACCTTC.

As regards this clone: At one of its ends the junction is not consistent with the germline gene, which may arise from a read error. For the CDR3, the DNA is TGTGCCGGGGGGGGCACAGAGACGCAGTATTTT. Its protein product is CAGGGTETQYF. This rearrangement joins TRBV10-3 to TRBJ2-3; TRBD2 might be the D (7 bases). This CDR3 has 11 residues. The germline V gene has CDR1 ENHRY and CDR2 SYGVKD.

About this clone itself: Other DNA sequences in this specimen translate into the identical CDR3. This chain uses TRBV5-1 with TRBJ2-3; tentative D call: TRBD2 (6 bases). The germline V and J ends were trimmed by 3 bases and 0 bases, with 8 bases remaining between them. Per germline, CDR1 SGHRS and CDR2 YFSETQ. This CDR3 has 14 residues. For the CDR3, the DNA is TGCGCCAGCAGCTGGGGGACTAGCACAGATACGCAGTATTTT. Translation: CASSWGTSTDTQYF.

The chain carries TRBV20-1 and TRBJ2-5; the D gene is possibly TRBD1 (5 bases). The J call may be faulty, since TRBJ2-7 better matches the DNA end. Germline lookup yields CDR1 DFQATT and CDR2 SNEGSKA (reference sequence). CDR3 size: 11 residues. CDR3 sequence reads: CSARRQNEQYF. Written as DNA, the CDR3 is TGCAGTGCTCGCCGACAGAACGAGCAGTACTTC.

The V and J genes are TRBV19 and TRBJ1-5; perhaps TRBD1 as D (5 bases). The CDR3 consists of 16 residues. The V end lost 7 bases, the J end lost 6 bases, and 22 bases lay between the germline ends. The germline V gene has CDR1 LNHDA and CDR2 SQIVND (reference sequence). The DNA for the CDR3 is TGTGCCAGTAAACAAGTGACGGGGGTTAAGGGTCAGCCCCAGCATTTT. This translates into CASKQVTGVKGQPQHF.

The chain uses TRBV20-1 and TRBJ1-2; a possible D gene is TRBD1 (5 bases). This CDR3 is 11 amino acids long. The ends were cut back, 5 bases at V and 7 bases at J, with 11 bases in the middle. The V gene's germline CDR1 is DFQATT and CDR2 SNEGSKA (reference sequence). CDR3 nucleotides: TGCAGTGCTTCCGACAGCAGTGGCTACACCTTC. It translates to CSASDSSGYTF.

The chain employs TRBV2 and TRBJ1-1; 8 bases agree with TRBD1. The V gene's germline CDR1 is SNHLY and CDR2 FYNNEI. Unmatched junction bases numbered 10, after V lost 6 bases and J lost 4 bases. The CDR3 consists of 15 residues. The CDR3 DNA follows: TGTGCCAGCAGACAAACGCAGGGGGCTATCACTGAAGCTTTCTTT. Protein product: CASRQTQGAITEAFF.

This sequence joins TRBV4-1 and TRBJ1-5, with D maybe TRBD1 (5 bases). V lost 4 bases and J lost 0, with 10 bases in between. This CDR3 comprises 15 residues. CDR1 and CDR2 (germline): MGHRA, YSYEKL. The CDR3 bases are TGCGCCAGCAGCCGAGAGGACATTAGCAATCAGCCCCAGCATTTT. Its translation is CASSREDISNQPQHF.

The rearrangement joins TRBV5-4 to TRBJ2-7, with 12 nucleotides matching TRBD2. The J segment lost 3 bases and the V segment lost 5 bases, leaving 6 bases of the junction unmatched. This CDR3 has 15 residues. Germline lookup yields CDR1 SGHNT and CDR2 YYREEE (reference sequence). The CDR3 DNA is TGTGCCAGCAGGATGGGACTAGCGGGTAACTACGAGCAGTACTTC. Protein product: CASRMGLAGNYEQYF. The full variable domain, completed using reference TRBV5-4 and TRBJ2-7, is ETGVTQSPTHLIKTRGQQVTLRCSSQSGHNTVSWYQQALGQGPQFIFQYYREEENGRGNFPPRFSGLQFPNYSSELNVNALELDDSALYLCASRMGLAGNYEQYFGPGTRLTVT.

The chain links TRBV10-3 to TRBJ2-5, with D possibly matching TRBD2 (5 bases). Per germline, CDR1 ENHRY and CDR2 SYGVKD. The CDR3 totals 13 residues. Between the trimmed V and J ends, which lost 7 bases and 4 bases, there was a span of 13 bases. CDR3 sequence reads: CAITPGRGETQYF. The CDR3 DNA sequence: TGTGCCATCACTCCAGGACGGGGAGAGACCCAGTACTTC.

CDR3 coding DNA: TGTGCCAGCAGCTTTATCTCACACCCAACTAATGAAAAACTGTTTTTT. Translating gives CASSFISHPTNEKLFF. J is TRBJ1-4 and V is TRBV5-8; no definite D call. V was trimmed by 2 bases and J by 0 bases, leaving 11 bases between them. The germline V gene has CDR1 SGHTS and CDR2 YDEGEE. The CDR3 loop spans 16 amino acids.

The genes are TRBV2 and TRBJ1-1, with a possible D match to TRBD1 (6 bases). The CDR3 runs to 16 residues. The germline V gene encodes CDR1 SNHLY and CDR2 FYNNEI. The V end was cut by 7 bases, the J end by 3 bases, with 21 bases between. CDR3 nucleotide sequence: TGTGCCAGCAACCTTGACGGGGGGGCCGTGGACACTGAAGCTTTCTTT. This encodes CASNLDGGAVDTEAFF.

The genes are TRBV13 and TRBJ1-2, with 8 bases lining up with TRBD1. The CDR3 is 15 residues long. Germline CDR1 PRHDT, CDR2 FYEKMQ (reference sequence). Unmatched junction bases numbered 8, after V lost 1 base and J lost 7 bases. The CDR3 sequence: CASSLVQGAASGYTF. In DNA form, the CDR3 reads TGTGCCAGCAGCTTAGTTCAGGGGGCGGCTTCTGGCTACACCTTC.

The V gene is TRBV28, the J gene TRBJ2-5; 9 nucleotides line up with TRBD1. The J call may be faulty, since TRBJ2-7 better matches the DNA end. The CDR3 is 16 residues long. Per the germline V gene, CDR1 is MDHEN and CDR2 is SYDVKM. The CDR3: CASTTGTGIGSYEQYF. CDR3 sequence (DNA): TGTGCCAGCACCACCGGGACAGGGATCGGCTCCTACGAGCAGTACTTC.

This rearrangement joins TRBV10-3 to TRBJ2-1; D not resolved. CDR1 and CDR2 from the germline V gene are ENHRY and SYGVKD. CDR3 length: 15 amino acids. V was pared by 4 bases and J by 0 bases, with 10 bases between. The CDR3 here is CAISVKELSYNEQFF. Here the CDR3 DNA reads TGTGCCATCAGTGTGAAGGAGCTCTCCTACAATGAGCAGTTCTTC.

The chain carries TRBV30 and TRBJ2-7, with a weak D call TRBD1 (5 bases). In germline, CDR1 is GTSNPN, CDR2 SVGIG (reference sequence). The V end was cut by 4 bases, the J end by 1 base, with 11 bases between. The CDR3 length is 13 residues. CDR3 sequence: CAWNRQPSYEQYF. CDR3 DNA sequence: TGTGCCTGGAACAGGCAACCATCCTACGAGCAGTACTTC.

This clone was seen just once. This sequence joins TRBV27 and TRBJ2-1; 11 bases agree with TRBD2. Germline V lookup: CDR1 MNHEY, CDR2 SMNVEV (reference sequence). V was pared by 6 bases and J by 9 bases, with 10 bases of the junction left unmatched. The CDR3 has 15 amino acids. The CDR3 sequence is CASRKLAGGLREQFF. CDR3 coding DNA: TGTGCCAGCAGGAAGCTAGCGGGGGGTCTCCGTGAGCAGTTCTTC.

On this clone: The sample carries other DNA sequences with the same CDR3. The rearrangement uses TRBV18 and TRBJ2-1; no clear D. CDR3 length equals 12 residues. Germline assignment: CDR1 KGHSH and CDR2 LQKENI. Between the trimmed V and J ends, which lost 3 bases and 3 bases, there was a span of 3 bases. The CDR3 reads CASSPDYNEQFF. DNA of the CDR3: TGTGCCAGCTCACCCGACTACAATGAGCAGTTCTTC.

The V call is TRBV6-5, the J call TRBJ2-5, with a possible D match to TRBD1 (6 bases). CDR3 length: 16 residues. CDR1 is MNHEY, CDR2 SVGAGI, per germline. Trimming pared 4 bases from V and 5 bases from J, leaving 20 bases between. The DNA for the CDR3 is TGTGCCAGCAGTTCGAACCGGGACACCTACCGGGAGACCCAGTACTTC. Translating gives CASSSNRDTYRETQYF.

The CDR3 DNA reads TGTGCCAGCAGTTACTCGATTCGAGGGGCTAGGGCCCAACAGTACTTC. It translates to CASSYSIRGARAQQYF. This sequence joins TRBV6-5 and TRBJ2-7, with D perhaps being TRBD1 or TRBD2 (5 bases each). The CDR3 is made up of 16 amino acids. CDR1 is MNHEY and CDR2 is SVGAGI in the germline V gene. Trimming stripped 0 bases from V and 10 bases from J, with 22 bases between.

V is TRBV19 and J is TRBJ2-7, with unresolved D. Germline V CDR1 and CDR2: LNHDA, SQIVND (reference sequence). CDR3 length equals 13 residues. V dropped 1 base and J dropped 3 bases, with 7 bases sitting between them. Written as DNA, the CDR3 is TGTGCCAGTAGTATAGGCCGATACTACGAGCAGTACTTC. Its protein is CASSIGRYYEQYF.

This chain links TRBV5-4 with TRBJ2-2; TRBD2 matches 9 bases. The CDR3 covers 16 residues. V shed 2 bases, J shed 7 bases, and the junction held 9 bases outside the gene matches. Germline CDR1 is SGHNT and CDR2 is YYREEE (reference sequence). The CDR3 spells CASSFGGRAVVGELFF. The CDR3 DNA follows: TGTGCCAGCAGCTTCGGCGGGAGGGCCGTGGTCGGGGAGCTGTTTTTT.

The chain joins TRBV5-1 to TRBJ2-3; 9 bases match TRBD2. Trimming removed 4 bases from V and 5 bases from J; junction bases left unmatched: 5. This CDR3 is built from 14 residues. CDR1 is SGHRS and CDR2 is YFSETQ in the germline V gene. CDR3 in amino acids: CASSVAGVGDTQYF. DNA of the CDR3: TGCGCCAGCAGCGTAGCGGGAGTGGGAGATACGCAGTATTTT. The variable domain in full, with the rest retrieved from reference TRBV5-1 and TRBJ2-3, is KAGVTQTPRYLIKTRGQQVTLSCSPISGHRSVSWYQQTPGQGLQFLFEYFSETQRNKGNFPGRFSGRQFSNSRSEMNVSTLELGDSALYLCASSVAGVGDTQYFGPGTRLTVL.

The rearrangement uses TRBV30 and TRBJ1-2; unclear D gene. V was trimmed by 3 bases and J by 5 bases, leaving 13 bases between them. The CDR3 is 13 residues long. Germline CDR1 and CDR2: GTSNPN and SVGIG (reference sequence). As DNA, the CDR3 is TGTGCCTGGAGAGACATTGGGAGATATGGCTACACCTTC. This gives the protein CAWRDIGRYGYTF. Drawing the rest from reference TRBV30 and TRBJ1-2, the complete variable domain is SQTIHQWPATLVQPVGSPLSLECTVEGTSNPNLYWYRQAAGRGLQLLFYSVGIGQISSEVPQNLSASRPQDRQFILSSKKLLLSDSGFYLCAWRDIGRYGYTFGSGTRLTVV.